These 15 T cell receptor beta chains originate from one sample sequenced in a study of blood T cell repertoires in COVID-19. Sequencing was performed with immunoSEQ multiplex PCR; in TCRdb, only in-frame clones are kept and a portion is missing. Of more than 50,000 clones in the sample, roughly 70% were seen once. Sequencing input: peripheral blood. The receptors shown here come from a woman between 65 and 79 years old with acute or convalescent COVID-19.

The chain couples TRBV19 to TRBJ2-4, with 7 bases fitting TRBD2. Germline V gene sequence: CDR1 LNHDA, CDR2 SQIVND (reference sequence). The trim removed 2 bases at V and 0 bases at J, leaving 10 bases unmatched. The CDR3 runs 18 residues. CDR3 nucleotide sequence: TGTGCCAGTAGTATAAACCCGACTAGCAGAATAGCCAAAAACATTCAGTACTTC. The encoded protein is CASSINPTSRIAKNIQYF.

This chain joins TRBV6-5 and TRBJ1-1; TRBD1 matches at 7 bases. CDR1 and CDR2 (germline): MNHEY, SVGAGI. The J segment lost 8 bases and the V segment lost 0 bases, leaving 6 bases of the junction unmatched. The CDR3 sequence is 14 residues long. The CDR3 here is CASSYSTGQFEAFF. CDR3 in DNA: TGTGCCAGCAGTTACTCGACAGGGCAATTCGAAGCTTTCTTT.

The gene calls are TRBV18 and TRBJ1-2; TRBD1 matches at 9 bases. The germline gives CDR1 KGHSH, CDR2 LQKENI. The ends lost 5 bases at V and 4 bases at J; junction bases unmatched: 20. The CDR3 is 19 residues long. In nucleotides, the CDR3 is TGTGCCAGCTCATCATCAATGACCACTGGGGACAGGGATATCTATGGCTACACCTTC. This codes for CASSSSMTTGDRDIYGYTF.

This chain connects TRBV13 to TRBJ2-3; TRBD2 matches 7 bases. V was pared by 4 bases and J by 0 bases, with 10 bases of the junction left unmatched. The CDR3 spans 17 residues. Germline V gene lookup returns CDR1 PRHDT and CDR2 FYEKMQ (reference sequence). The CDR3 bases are TGTGCCAGCAGCTCGCTCTTGGGAGGGACCAGCACAGATACGCAGTATTTT. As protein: CASSSLLGGTSTDTQYF.

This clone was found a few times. CDR3 DNA: TGTGCCATCAGTGAGTCGAAGGGTCAGGGTAATAATTCACCCCTCCACTTT. This gives the protein CAISESKGQGNNSPLHF. V usage is TRBV10-3 and J usage is TRBJ1-6, with D possibly being TRBD1 (5 bases). The CDR3 sequence is 17 residues long. Germline V CDR1 and CDR2: ENHRY, SYGVKD. Trimming stripped 0 bases from V and 5 bases from J, with 14 bases between.

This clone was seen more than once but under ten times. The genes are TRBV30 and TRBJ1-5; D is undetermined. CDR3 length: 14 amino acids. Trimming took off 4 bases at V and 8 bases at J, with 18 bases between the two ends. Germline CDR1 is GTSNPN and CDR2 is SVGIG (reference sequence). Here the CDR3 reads CAWNAGGAKKPQHF. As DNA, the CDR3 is TGTGCCTGGAACGCAGGAGGCGCCAAGAAGCCCCAGCATTTT. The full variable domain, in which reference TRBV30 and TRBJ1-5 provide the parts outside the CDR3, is SQTIHQWPATLVQPVGSPLSLECTVEGTSNPNLYWYRQAAGRGLQLLFYSVGIGQISSEVPQNLSASRPQDRQFILSSKKLLLSDSGFYLCAWNAGGAKKPQHFGDGTRLSIL.

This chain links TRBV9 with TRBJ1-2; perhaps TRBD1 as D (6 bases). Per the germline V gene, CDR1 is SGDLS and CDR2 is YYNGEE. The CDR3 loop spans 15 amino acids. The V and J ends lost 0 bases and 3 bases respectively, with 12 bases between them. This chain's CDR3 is CASSVDSGADYGYTF. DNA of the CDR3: TGTGCCAGCAGCGTAGACTCAGGGGCGGACTATGGCTACACCTTC.

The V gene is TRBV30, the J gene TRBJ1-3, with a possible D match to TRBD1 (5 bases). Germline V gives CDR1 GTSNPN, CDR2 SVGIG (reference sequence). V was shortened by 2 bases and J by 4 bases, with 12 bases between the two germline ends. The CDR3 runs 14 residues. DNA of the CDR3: TGTGCCTGGAGTTGGTGGGGCTCCGGAAACACCATATATTTT. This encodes CAWSWWGSGNTIYF.

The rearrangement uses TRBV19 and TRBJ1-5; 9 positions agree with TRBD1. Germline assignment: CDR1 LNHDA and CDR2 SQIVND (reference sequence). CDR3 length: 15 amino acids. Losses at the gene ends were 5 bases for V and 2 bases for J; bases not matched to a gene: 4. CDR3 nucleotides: TGTGCCAGTAGTCTCAGACAGGGGGGCAATCAGCCCCAGCATTTT. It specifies CASSLRQGGNQPQHF.

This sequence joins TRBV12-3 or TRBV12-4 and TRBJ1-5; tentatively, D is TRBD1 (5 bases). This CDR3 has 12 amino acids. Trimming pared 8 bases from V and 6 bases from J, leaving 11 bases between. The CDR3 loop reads CASHRSGQPQHF. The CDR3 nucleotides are TGTGCCAGCCACAGGTCTGGTCAGCCCCAGCATTTT.

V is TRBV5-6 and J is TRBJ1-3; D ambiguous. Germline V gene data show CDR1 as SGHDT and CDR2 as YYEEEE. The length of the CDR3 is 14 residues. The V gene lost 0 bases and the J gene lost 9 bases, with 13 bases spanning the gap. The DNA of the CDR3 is TGTGCCAGCAGCTTGGGACTTCCTAGAGGCACCATATATTTT. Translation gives CASSLGLPRGTIYF.

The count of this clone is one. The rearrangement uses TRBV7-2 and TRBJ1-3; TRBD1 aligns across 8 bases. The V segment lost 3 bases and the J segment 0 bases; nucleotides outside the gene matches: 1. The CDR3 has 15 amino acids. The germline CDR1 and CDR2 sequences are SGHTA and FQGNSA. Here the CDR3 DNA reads TGTGCCAGCAGCTTGACAGGGGCCTCTGGAAACACCATATATTTT. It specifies CASSLTGASGNTIYF.

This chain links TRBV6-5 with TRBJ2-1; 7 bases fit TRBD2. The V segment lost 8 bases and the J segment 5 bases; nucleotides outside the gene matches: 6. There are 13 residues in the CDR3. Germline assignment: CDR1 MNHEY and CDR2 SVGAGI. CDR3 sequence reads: CASRGVANNEQFF. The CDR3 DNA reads TGTGCCAGCCGGGGGGTCGCGAACAATGAGCAGTTCTTC.

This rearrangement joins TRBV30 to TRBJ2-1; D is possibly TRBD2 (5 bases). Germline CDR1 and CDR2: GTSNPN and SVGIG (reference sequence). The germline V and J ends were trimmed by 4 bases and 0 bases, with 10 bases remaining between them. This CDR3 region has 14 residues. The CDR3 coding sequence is TGTGCCTGGAAGAGGGTAGGCTCCTACAATGAGCAGTTCTTC. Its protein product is CAWKRVGSYNEQFF.

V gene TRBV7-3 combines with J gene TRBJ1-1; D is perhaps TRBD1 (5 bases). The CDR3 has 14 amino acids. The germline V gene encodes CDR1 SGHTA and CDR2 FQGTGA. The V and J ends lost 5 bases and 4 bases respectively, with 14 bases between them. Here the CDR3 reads CASSQGSGGTEAFF. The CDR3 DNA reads TGTGCCAGCAGCCAAGGCTCCGGGGGCACTGAAGCTTTCTTT. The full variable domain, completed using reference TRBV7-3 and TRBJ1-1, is GAGVSQTPSNKVTEKGKYVELRCDPISGHTALYWYRQSLGQGPEFLIYFQGTGAADDSGLPNDRFFAVRPEGSVSTLKIQRTERGDSAVYLCASSQGSGGTEAFFGQGTRLTVV.